Given below is one T cell receptor (beta chain) in context. Its antigen remains unknown. The data belong to a study of regulatory T cells in long-lasting Graves disease. The wider study: Over 5 years on antithyroid drugs plus positive TSH receptor antibodies marked Graves' disease as persistent. Study-wide results and caveats: Patients with persistent disease showed a bias toward TRBV28, TRBJ1-2 and TRBJ2-5.

CDR1 is SGHVS and CDR2 is FNYEAQ in the germline V gene. The V gene end was trimmed by 5 bases and the J gene end by 2 bases; junction bases not matched to a gene: 9. CDR3 length equals 16 residues. As to time point: persistent/refractory GD, antithyroid drugs over 5 years with positive TRAb. The TCR library was made from RNA extracted from PBMCs. With iRepertoire HTBI primers and Arm-PCR of CDR3 regions, TCR beta libraries were built. Original handling: Taken together, the samples had fewer than 70 TRBV and more than 12 TRBJ segments identified. One entry per CDR3 protein, called by TCRdb with MiXCR from the multiplex PCR reads. The V and J calls reflect TCRdb's pipeline rather than the authors' work. The sample records 650,000 to 850,000 distinct CDR3 sequences, around 30% being singletons.

Specimen: peripheral blood mononuclear cells (PBMCs), collected when the disease was refractory, from a patient treated with antithyroid drugs. The chain combines TRBV7-6 with TRBJ2-3; TRBD2 matches 8 bases. The receptor was isolated from a female donor with Graves disease. CDR3 bases: TGTGCCAGCAGCCCCTTGAGTAGCGGGGTCACAGATACGCAGTATTTT. Its protein is CASSPLSSGVTDTQYF.